A single count supports the clone carrying this T cell receptor beta chain. The time point denotes: blood 2 weeks post-SBRT. Noted treatment: 15 Gy SBRT to primary tumor, nephrectomy 4 weeks later. TCRdb keeps only in-frame clones here, not all; method: immunoSEQ multiplex PCR. The top ten clones hold roughly 6% of a sample with about 120,000 clones, about four fifths of them seen once. This sample is drawn from a study of radiation and T cells in renal cell carcinoma. Germline loops: CDR1 SGHVS, CDR2 FNYEAQ. CDR3 length: 13 amino acids. V gave up 1 base and J gave up 6 bases, with 10 bases separating them.

The source was blood, collected from a patient whose treatment included radiotherapy and nephrectomy. This TCR was recovered from a man aged 45 to 65 with renal cell carcinoma. The chain has TRBV7-6 and TRBJ2-7, with a tentative D call TRBD1 (6 bases). The CDR3 DNA is TGTGCCAGCAGCTTAGGGACAGATCGCGAGCAGTACTTC. Translation: CASSLGTDREQYF.